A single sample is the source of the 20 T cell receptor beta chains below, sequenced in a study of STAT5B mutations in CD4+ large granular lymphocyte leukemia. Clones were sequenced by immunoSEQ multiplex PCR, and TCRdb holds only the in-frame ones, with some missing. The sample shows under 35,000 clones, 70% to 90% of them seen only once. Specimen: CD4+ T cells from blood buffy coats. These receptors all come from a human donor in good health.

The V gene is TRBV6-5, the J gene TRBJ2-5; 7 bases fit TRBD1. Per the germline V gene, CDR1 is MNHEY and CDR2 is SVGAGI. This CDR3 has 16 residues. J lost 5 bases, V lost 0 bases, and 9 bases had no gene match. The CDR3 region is CASSYSKGAGSETQYF. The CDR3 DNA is TGTGCCAGCAGTTACTCGAAGGGGGCTGGTAGTGAGACCCAGTACTTC.

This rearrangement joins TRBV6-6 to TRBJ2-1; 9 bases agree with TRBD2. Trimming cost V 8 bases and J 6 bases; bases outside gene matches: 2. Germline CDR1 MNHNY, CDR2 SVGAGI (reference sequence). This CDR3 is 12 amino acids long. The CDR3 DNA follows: TGTGCCAGCGATAGCGGGGGCAATGAGCAGTTCTTC. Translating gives CASDSGGNEQFF.

Written as DNA, the CDR3 is TGTGCCAGCAAGCAGGGCGGTAACTATGGCTACACCTTC. It yields the protein CASKQGGNYGYTF. V is TRBV6-6 and J is TRBJ1-2, with a possible D match to TRBD1 (5 bases). Germline-derived CDR1 and CDR2 are MNHNY and SVGAGI (reference sequence). The V and J ends lost 7 bases and 1 base respectively, with 10 bases between them. The CDR3 covers 13 residues.

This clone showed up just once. CDR3 bases: TGTGCCAGCAGTTTAGAACCCGGACAGGGGGCTCACGAGCAGTACTTC. The encoded protein is CASSLEPGQGAHEQYF. The rearrangement uses TRBV27 and TRBJ2-7; the match to TRBD1 covers 11 bases. CDR1 and CDR2 (germline): MNHEY, SMNVEV (reference sequence). The V gene end was trimmed by 2 bases and the J gene end by 5 bases; junction bases not matched to a gene: 8. The length of the CDR3 is 16 residues.

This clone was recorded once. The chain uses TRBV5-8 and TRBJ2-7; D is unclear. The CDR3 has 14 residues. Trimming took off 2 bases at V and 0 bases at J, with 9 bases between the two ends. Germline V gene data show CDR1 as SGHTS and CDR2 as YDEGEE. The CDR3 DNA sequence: TGTGCCAGCAGCTTCAGCCGGAACTCCTACGAGCAGTACTTC. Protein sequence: CASSFSRNSYEQYF.

CDR3 DNA: TGTGCCAGTAGTATAGTGGCAGGGGACGGTCAGCCCCAGCATTTT. Its protein is CASSIVAGDGQPQHF. The chain is built from TRBV19 and TRBJ1-5, with a tentative D call TRBD1 (6 bases). The length of the CDR3 is 15 residues. CDR1 is LNHDA, CDR2 SQIVND, per germline (reference sequence). V was pared by 1 base and J by 6 bases, with 13 bases between.

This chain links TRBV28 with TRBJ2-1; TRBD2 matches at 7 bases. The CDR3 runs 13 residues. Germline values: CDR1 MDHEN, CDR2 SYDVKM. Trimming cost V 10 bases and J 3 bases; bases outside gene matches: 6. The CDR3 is CAMGGGVYNEQFF. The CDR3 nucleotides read TGTGCCATGGGGGGGGGAGTCTACAATGAGCAGTTCTTC. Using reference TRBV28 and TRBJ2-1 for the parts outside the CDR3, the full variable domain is DVKVTQSSRYLVKRTGEKVFLECVQDMDHENMFWYRQDPGLGLRLIYFSYDVKMKEKGDIPEGYSVSREKKERFSLILESASTNQTSMYLCAMGGGVYNEQFFGPGTRLTVL.

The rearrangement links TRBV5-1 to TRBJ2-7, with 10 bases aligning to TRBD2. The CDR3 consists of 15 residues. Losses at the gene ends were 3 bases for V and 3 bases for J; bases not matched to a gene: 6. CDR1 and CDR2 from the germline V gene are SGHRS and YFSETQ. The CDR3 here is CASSSGLAASYEQYF. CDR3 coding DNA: TGCGCCAGCAGCTCCGGACTAGCGGCAAGCTACGAGCAGTACTTC.

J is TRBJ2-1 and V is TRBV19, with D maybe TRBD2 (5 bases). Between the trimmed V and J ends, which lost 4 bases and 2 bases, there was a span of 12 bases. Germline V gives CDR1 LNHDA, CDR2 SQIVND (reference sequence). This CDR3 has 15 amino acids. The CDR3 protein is CASSKEGTTYNEQFF. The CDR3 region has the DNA TGTGCCAGTAGTAAAGAGGGCACCACCTACAATGAGCAGTTCTTC.

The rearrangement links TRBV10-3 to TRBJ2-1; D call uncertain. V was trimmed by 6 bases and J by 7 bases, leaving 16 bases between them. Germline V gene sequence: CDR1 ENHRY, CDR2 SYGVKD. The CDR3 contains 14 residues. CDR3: CAIRSRQKGNEQFF. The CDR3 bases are TGTGCCATCAGATCGCGGCAGAAGGGAAATGAGCAGTTCTTC.

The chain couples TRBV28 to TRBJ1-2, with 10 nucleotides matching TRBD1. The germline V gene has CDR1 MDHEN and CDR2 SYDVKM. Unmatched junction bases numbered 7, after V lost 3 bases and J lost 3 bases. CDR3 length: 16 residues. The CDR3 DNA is TGTGCCAGCAGTTTCCCGACAGGGGGCCCATACTATGGCTACACCTTC. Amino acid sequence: CASSFPTGGPYYGYTF.

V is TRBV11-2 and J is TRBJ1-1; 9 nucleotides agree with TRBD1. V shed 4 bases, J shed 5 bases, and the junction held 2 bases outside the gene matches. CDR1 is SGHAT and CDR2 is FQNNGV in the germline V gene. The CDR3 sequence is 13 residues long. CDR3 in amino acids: CASSSDRGTEAFF. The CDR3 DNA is TGTGCCAGCAGCTCCGACAGGGGGACTGAAGCTTTCTTT.

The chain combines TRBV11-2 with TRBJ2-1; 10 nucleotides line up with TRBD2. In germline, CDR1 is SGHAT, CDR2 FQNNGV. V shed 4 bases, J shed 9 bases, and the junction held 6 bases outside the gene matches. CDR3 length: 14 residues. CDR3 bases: TGTGCCAGCAGCTCAAGCGGGAGGGCCCTTGAGCAGTTCTTC. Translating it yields CASSSSGRALEQFF.

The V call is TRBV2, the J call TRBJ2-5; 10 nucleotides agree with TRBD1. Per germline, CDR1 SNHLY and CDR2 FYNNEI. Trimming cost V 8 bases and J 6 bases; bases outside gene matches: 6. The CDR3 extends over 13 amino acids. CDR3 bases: TGTGCCAGCGGGACAGGGGTTTCGAAGACCCAGTACTTC. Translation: CASGTGVSKTQYF.

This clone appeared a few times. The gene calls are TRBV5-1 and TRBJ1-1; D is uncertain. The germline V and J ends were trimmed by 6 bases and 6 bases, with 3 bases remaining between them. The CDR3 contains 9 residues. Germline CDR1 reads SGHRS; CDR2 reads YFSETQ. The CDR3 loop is CASIAEAFF. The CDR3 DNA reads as TGCGCCAGCATAGCTGAAGCTTTCTTT.

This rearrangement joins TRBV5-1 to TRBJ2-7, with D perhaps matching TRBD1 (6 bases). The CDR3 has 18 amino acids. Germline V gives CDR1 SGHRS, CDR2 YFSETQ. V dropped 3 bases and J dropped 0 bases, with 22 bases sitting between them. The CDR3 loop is CASSYRPADRISSYEQYF. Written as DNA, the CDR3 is TGCGCCAGCAGCTACAGACCGGCAGACAGGATCAGCTCCTACGAGCAGTACTTC.

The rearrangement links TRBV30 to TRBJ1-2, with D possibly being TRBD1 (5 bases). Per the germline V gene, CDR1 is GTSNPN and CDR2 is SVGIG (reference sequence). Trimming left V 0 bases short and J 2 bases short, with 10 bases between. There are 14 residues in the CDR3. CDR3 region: CAWSVLGHNYGYTF. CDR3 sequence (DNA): TGTGCCTGGAGTGTACTAGGACACAACTATGGCTACACCTTC.

CDR3 sequence: CASSPLAGGADEQFF. In DNA, the CDR3 is TGTGCCAGCAGTCCCCTAGCGGGAGGGGCAGATGAGCAGTTCTTC. The V and J genes are TRBV2 and TRBJ2-1, with 12 bases aligning to TRBD2. Germline-derived CDR1 and CDR2 are SNHLY and FYNNEI. Losses at the gene ends were 5 bases for V and 8 bases for J; bases not matched to a gene: 7. There are 15 residues in the CDR3.

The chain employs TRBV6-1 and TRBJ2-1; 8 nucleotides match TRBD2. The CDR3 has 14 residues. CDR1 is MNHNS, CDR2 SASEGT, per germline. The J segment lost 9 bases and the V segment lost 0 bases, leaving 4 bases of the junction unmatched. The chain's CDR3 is CASSEARSGGEQFF. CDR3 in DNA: TGTGCCAGCAGTGAAGCCCGAAGCGGGGGTGAGCAGTTCTTC.

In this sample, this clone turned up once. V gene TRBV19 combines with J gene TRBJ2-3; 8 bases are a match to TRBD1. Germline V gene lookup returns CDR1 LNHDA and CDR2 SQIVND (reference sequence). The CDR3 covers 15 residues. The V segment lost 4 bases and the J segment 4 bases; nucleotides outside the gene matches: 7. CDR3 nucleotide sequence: TGTGCCAGTAGTACCCCTGGACAGGGATCAGATACGCAGTATTTT. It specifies CASSTPGQGSDTQYF.